A selection of T cell receptor beta chains follows, all from one sample in a study of shared clonotypes between healthy human individuals. Measured with immunoSEQ multiplex PCR; TCRdb has only the in-frame clones, and not every one. The profile covers approximately 700,000 clones, with less than 80% appearing a single time and roughly 2% taken by the ten largest. The specimen was memory CD4+ T cells sorted from blood. The source of these receptors is a woman in her 30s in good health. Each CDR3 is given with its conserved first and last residue. A D gene is named only where the DNA matches it firmly. Some rows mark clone size as missing; the rest say once, few, many or name a class of expanded clone.

TRBV6-1	few	-	TRBJ1-2	TGTGCCAGCACGGCATCCAACTATGGCTACACCTTC	CASTASNYGYTF
TRBV27	-	TRBD1	TRBJ2-7	TGTGCCAGCAGCCGGGGACCGGGACAGGGCTACGAGCAGTACTTC	CASSRGPGQGYEQYF
TRBV5-1	-	TRBD2	TRBJ2-2	TGCGCCAGCAGCCCGGGACCCCCCGGGACTATCACCGGGGAGCTGTTTTTT	CASSPGPPGTITGELFF
TRBV2	-	-	TRBJ1-2	TGTGCCAGCACCGATAACAGGGTGTACGGCTACACCTTC	CASTDNRVYGYTF
TRBV28	-	TRBD2	TRBJ2-2	TGTGCCAGCAGTTCCTCTGGACTAGCGGGAACCTCCGGGGAGCTGTTTTTT	CASSSSGLAGTSGELFF
TRBV28	few	TRBD1	TRBJ1-1	TGTGCCAGCAGTCAGGACAGGGGGGTTGGTGCCACTGAAGCTTTCTTT	CASSQDRGVGATEAFF
TRBV5-1	-	TRBD2	TRBJ2-1	TGCGCCAGCAGCACCACTAGCGGGAGTATCAATGAGCAGTTCTTC	CASSTTSGSINEQFF
TRBV19	-	-	TRBJ1-1	TGTGCCAGTACCTCCGACAGGCCGAACACTGAAGCTTTCTTT	CASTSDRPNTEAFF
TRBV20-1	-	-	TRBJ2-1	TGCAGTGCTGGACAGTACAATGAGCAGTTCTTC	CSAGQYNEQFF
TRBV18	-	-	TRBJ2-7	TGTGCCAGCTCACCTGACGGTCAGGCTGGGGGGAGCGAGCAGTACTTC	CASSPDGQAGGSEQYF
TRBV30	-	-	TRBJ1-1	TGTGCCTGGAGTGTGTTCTTGAACACTGAAGCTTTCTTT	CAWSVFLNTEAFF